The 18 T cell receptor beta chains reported below all come from one sample, sequenced in a study of T cells after posttransplantation cyclophosphamide. The protocol was immunoSEQ multiplex PCR, while the TCRdb copy is restricted to in-frame clones and leaves out a portion. The profile shows around 50,000 clones, roughly nine tenths of them singletons. The sample comprised PBMCs. These receptors were obtained from a woman aged 45-65 years in good health and a related stem cell transplant donor.

The rearrangement joins TRBV6-5 to TRBJ1-3; D is unresolved. Trimming stripped 0 bases from V and 0 bases from J, with 9 bases between. CDR1 and CDR2 from the germline V gene are MNHEY and SVGAGI. The CDR3 is 16 amino acids. The CDR3 DNA follows: TGTGCCAGCAGTTACTCTCGGGTAGTCTCTGGAAACACCATATATTTT. Protein sequence: CASSYSRVVSGNTIYF.

This chain joins TRBV7-2 and TRBJ1-1; possibly TRBD1 for D (6 bases). Germline V gene data show CDR1 as SGHTA and CDR2 as FQGNSA. V was clipped by 5 bases and J by 5 bases, with 18 bases between them. The CDR3 is made up of 15 amino acids. CDR3 residues: CASSLLRRGWTEAFF. The CDR3, as DNA: TGTGCCAGCAGCCTTCTACGCAGGGGATGGACTGAAGCTTTCTTT. The variable domain in full, with the rest retrieved from reference TRBV7-2 and TRBJ1-1, is GAGVSQSPSNKVTEKGKDVELRCDPISGHTALYWYRQSLGQGLEFLIYFQGNSAPDKSGLPSDRFSAERTGGSVSTLTIQRTQQEDSAVYLCASSLLRRGWTEAFFGQGTRLTVV.

This chain connects TRBV9 to TRBJ2-3, with TRBD2 identical over 11 bases. Looked up from germline, CDR1 is SGDLS and CDR2 is YYNGEE. The CDR3 contains 16 residues. The ends lost 1 base at V and 2 bases at J; junction bases unmatched: 3. CDR3 DNA sequence: TGTGCCAGCAGCGTATCACTAGCGGGAGCCACAGATACGCAGTATTTT. It codes for CASSVSLAGATDTQYF.

J is TRBJ2-3 and V is TRBV5-5, with TRBD2 matching 8 bases. V was clipped by 5 bases and J by 4 bases; unmatched bases: 9. In germline, CDR1 is SGHKS, CDR2 YYEKEE (reference sequence). The CDR3 is 15 amino acids. The CDR3: CASRDAGLGADTQYF. The CDR3 DNA is TGTGCCAGCAGGGACGCGGGACTAGGGGCAGATACGCAGTATTTT.

The genes are TRBV5-1 and TRBJ1-1, with D hard to call. The CDR3 consists of 13 residues. V was shortened by 2 bases and J by 1 base, with 6 bases between the two germline ends. Per the germline V gene, CDR1 is SGHRS and CDR2 is YFSETQ. CDR3 sequence: CASSFSGNTEAFF. Written as DNA, the CDR3 is TGCGCCAGCAGCTTCTCCGGGAACACTGAAGCTTTCTTT.

The CDR3, as DNA: TGCAGTGCGCCGGGGGAAATTGAAGCTTTCTTT. Translating gives CSAPGEIEAFF. The chain employs TRBV20-1 and TRBJ1-1; TRBD1 might be the D (5 bases). Per the germline V gene, CDR1 is DFQATT and CDR2 is SNEGSKA (reference sequence). CDR3 length: 11 amino acids. Trimming cost V 6 bases and J 7 bases, with 12 bases left between them.

The rearrangement joins TRBV25-1 to TRBJ2-7; 9 bases line up with TRBD1. The CDR3 covers 14 residues. From germline, CDR1 is MGHDK and CDR2 SYGVNS. Trimming removed 7 bases from V and 2 bases from J; junction bases left unmatched: 6. This CDR3 is CASIGRDRAYEQYF. CDR3 in DNA: TGTGCCAGCATAGGGCGGGACAGGGCCTACGAGCAGTACTTC.

About this clone itself: Other nucleotide sequences in the sample specify the same CDR3. This sequence joins TRBV6-5 and TRBJ2-2, with TRBD2 as a possible D gene (6 bases). Trimming stripped 9 bases from V and 6 bases from J, with 14 bases between. The CDR3 is 13 residues long. The V gene's germline CDR1 is MNHEY and CDR2 SVGAGI. The CDR3 sequence: CASWGRSPGELFF. Here the CDR3 DNA reads TGTGCCAGTTGGGGGAGGTCCCCCGGGGAGCTGTTTTTT.

This chain links TRBV11-2 with TRBJ2-6, with D perhaps matching TRBD1 (6 bases). The germline V gene has CDR1 SGHAT and CDR2 FQNNGV. The CDR3 is 19 residues long. Trimming took off 0 bases at V and 2 bases at J, with 17 bases between the two ends. CDR3 sequence reads: CASSLDERIQGTGANVLTF. The CDR3 region has the DNA TGTGCCAGCAGCTTAGACGAGCGTATTCAGGGGACTGGGGCCAACGTCCTGACTTTC.

The genes are TRBV11-3 and TRBJ2-2, with a possible D match to TRBD2 (5 bases). V lost 3 bases to trimming and J lost 3 bases, with 14 bases between them. Looked up from germline, CDR1 is SGHNT and CDR2 is YENEEA. The CDR3 is made up of 16 amino acids. The CDR3 sequence: CASSFGERLYTGELFF. The DNA for the CDR3 is TGTGCCAGCAGCTTTGGCGAGCGGTTATACACCGGGGAGCTGTTTTTT.

The chain employs TRBV7-8 and TRBJ1-4; the match to TRBD1 covers 8 bases. Germline V gene lookup returns CDR1 SGHVS and CDR2 FQNEAQ. CDR3 size: 14 residues. V lost 5 bases, J lost 11 bases, and 10 bases stayed unmatched. CDR3 residues: CASSPRTGLNKLFF. The CDR3 DNA reads TGTGCCAGCAGCCCCAGGACAGGGCTGAATAAACTGTTTTTT.

This chain joins TRBV27 and TRBJ2-3, with D possibly matching TRBD1 (6 bases). Germline CDR1 is MNHEY and CDR2 is SMNVEV (reference sequence). The CDR3 is made up of 13 amino acids. Trimming removed 6 bases from V and 3 bases from J, with 10 bases in between. CDR3 coding DNA: TGTGCCAGCAGGGCACAGGGAACAGATACGCAGTATTTT. It translates to CASRAQGTDTQYF.

V is TRBV7-3 and J is TRBJ1-1; a weak D match, TRBD1 (6 bases). CDR3 length: 13 amino acids. Germline V gives CDR1 SGHTA, CDR2 FQGTGA. V lost 4 bases and J lost 4, with 10 bases in between. DNA of the CDR3: TGTGCCAGCAGCTCACAGGGCTCCACTGAAGCTTTCTTT. Amino acid sequence: CASSSQGSTEAFF.

The chain combines TRBV4-1 with TRBJ1-3, with no clear D. Germline CDR1 is MGHRA and CDR2 is YSYEKL. Trimming removed 0 bases at V and 4 bases at J, with 10 bases between. The CDR3 is 15 residues long. The CDR3 nucleotides are TGCGCCAGCAGCCAAGACGCAGGAACGGGAAACACCATATATTTT. This sequence encodes CASSQDAGTGNTIYF.

The table lists this clone with a few counts. This chain uses TRBV5-1 with TRBJ1-2; possible D gene TRBD1, 6 bases. Looked up from germline, CDR1 is SGHRS and CDR2 is YFSETQ. CDR3 length: 13 amino acids. Trimming took off 5 bases at V and 8 bases at J, with 16 bases between the two ends. The CDR3 DNA is TGCGCCAGCAGTGCGGGGGCTCTGAAGGGCTACACCTTC. It yields the protein CASSAGALKGYTF.

V usage is TRBV14 and J usage is TRBJ2-2; weak D call: TRBD1 (6 bases). This CDR3 has 14 residues. CDR1 and CDR2 from the germline V gene are SGHDN and FVKESK. The V and J ends lost 3 bases and 3 bases respectively, with 8 bases between them. CDR3 sequence: CASSHQGYTGELFF. CDR3 nucleotide sequence: TGTGCCAGCAGCCACCAGGGGTACACCGGGGAGCTGTTTTTT. The full variable domain, rest sourced from reference TRBV14 and TRBJ2-2, is EAGVTQFPSHSVIEKGQTVTLRCDPISGHDNLYWYRRVMGKEIKFLLHFVKESKQDESGMPNNRFLAERTGGTYSTLKVQPAELEDSGVYFCASSHQGYTGELFFGEGSRLTVL.

This clone showed up just a few times. V usage is TRBV14 and J usage is TRBJ1-3; D ambiguous. Germline V gene sequence: CDR1 SGHDN, CDR2 FVKESK. Trimming took 4 bases from V and 4 from J, leaving 14 bases between them. This CDR3 has 15 residues. This CDR3 is CASSRPGIRGNTIYF. The CDR3 DNA sequence: TGTGCCAGCAGCCGTCCCGGGATAAGAGGAAACACCATATATTTT.

The chain joins TRBV28 to TRBJ1-1; TRBD1 is a possible D gene (5 bases). Germline V gene data show CDR1 as MDHEN and CDR2 as SYDVKM. Deletions cut 6 bases from V and 5 bases from J, with 10 bases between. This CDR3 comprises 12 residues. The CDR3 loop reads CASSQKGTEAFF. In DNA form, the CDR3 reads TGTGCCAGCAGCCAAAAGGGGACTGAAGCTTTCTTT.